These 15 T cell receptor beta chains were sequenced from one sample in a study of PD-1 blockade in classical Hodgkin lymphoma. Generated by immunoSEQ multiplex PCR, the TCRdb table keeps only in-frame clones and is missing some. The sample carries approximately 12,000 clones, about 90% recorded once. All trial patients relapsed after autologous stem cell transplantation. This sample comprised peripheral blood mononuclear cells (PBMCs), obtained at baseline. These TCRs come from a human donor with classical Hodgkin lymphoma.

The chain recombines TRBV5-8 with TRBJ2-3, with 13 nucleotides matching TRBD2. The length of the CDR3 is 17 residues. The V gene end was trimmed by 2 bases and the J gene end by 3 bases; junction bases not matched to a gene: 6. Per germline, CDR1 SGHTS and CDR2 YDEGEE. CDR3 bases: TGTGCCAGCAGCTTCTATGGGACTAGCGGGACGACAGATACGCAGTATTTT. This codes for CASSFYGTSGTTDTQYF. Full variable domain (outside the CDR3, taken from reference TRBV5-8 and TRBJ2-3): EAGVTQSPTHLIKTRGQQATLRCSPISGHTSVYWYQQALGLGLQFLLWYDEGEERNRGNFPPRFSGRQFPNYSSELNVNALELEDSALYLCASSFYGTSGTTDTQYFGPGTRLTVL.

This rearrangement joins TRBV15 to TRBJ1-5; no reliable D call. The CDR3 has 15 amino acids. V lost 3 bases to trimming and J lost 6 bases, with 15 bases between them. Germline CDR1 and CDR2: LNHNV and YYDKDF (reference sequence). DNA of the CDR3: TGTGCCACCAGCAGGAAGGTGGAAAGGAGTCAGCCCCAGCATTTT. It is translated as CATSRKVERSQPQHF.

V gene TRBV6-4 combines with J gene TRBJ1-5; TRBD1 matches 8 bases. CDR1 and CDR2 from the germline V gene are MRHNA and SNTAGT. This CDR3 is 16 amino acids long. The junction had 9 bases not matched to a gene; V was cut back by 4 bases and J by 4 bases. CDR3 amino acids: CASSGTGGDGNQPQHF. Written as DNA, the CDR3 is TGTGCCAGCAGTGGTACAGGGGGTGATGGAAATCAGCCCCAGCATTTT.

The rearrangement links TRBV9 to TRBJ2-6; a possible D gene is TRBD1 (6 bases). Germline loops: CDR1 SGDLS, CDR2 YYNGEE. The V end lost 4 bases, the J end lost 4 bases, and 15 bases lay between the germline ends. CDR3 size: 16 residues. The CDR3 DNA sequence: TGTGCCAGCAGCCTACAAACAGGGATCGGGGCCAACGTCCTGACTTTC. Translating it yields CASSLQTGIGANVLTF. Looking up the rest from reference TRBV9 and TRBJ2-6 gives the full variable domain: DSGVTQTPKHLITATGQRVTLRCSPRSGDLSVYWYQQSLDQGLQFLIQYYNGEERAKGNILERFSAQQFPDLHSELNLSSLELGDSALYFCASSLQTGIGANVLTFGAGSRLTVL.

Judged by abundance, this clone is medium-sized (0.01 to 0.1%). The chain carries TRBV19 and TRBJ1-2, with a weak D call TRBD1 (6 bases). Germline assignment: CDR1 LNHDA and CDR2 SQIVND (reference sequence). V was pared by 6 bases and J by 4 bases, with 12 bases between. The CDR3 sequence is 13 residues long. CDR3 in amino acids: CASSHTGTYGYTF. CDR3 in DNA: TGTGCCAGTAGCCACACAGGGACCTATGGCTACACCTTC.

V usage is TRBV14 and J usage is TRBJ1-4; D may be TRBD1 (5 bases). Looked up from germline, CDR1 is SGHDN and CDR2 is FVKESK. The CDR3 has 16 amino acids. V lost 4 bases, J lost 0 bases, and 12 bases lay in between. The CDR3 region has the DNA TGTGCCAGCAGCCCTTGGGGGGGGGCAACTAATGAAAAACTGTTTTTT. As protein: CASSPWGGATNEKLFF.

This sequence joins TRBV11-2 and TRBJ2-7; D remains unclear. This CDR3 contains 13 residues. Per the germline V gene, CDR1 is SGHAT and CDR2 is FQNNGV. The germline V and J ends were trimmed by 1 base and 10 bases, with 14 bases remaining between them. The DNA of the CDR3 is TGTGCCAGCAGCTTAGGCCCGGGCCCCCCTCAGTACTTC. Translated, it gives CASSLGPGPPQYF.

V is TRBV2 and J is TRBJ2-5; D gene ambiguous. The CDR3 is made up of 13 amino acids. CDR1 SNHLY and CDR2 FYNNEI come from the germline V gene. V was shortened by 4 bases and J by 1 base, with 7 bases between the two germline ends. This CDR3 reads CASSVITQETQYF. DNA of the CDR3: TGTGCCAGCAGTGTTATTACCCAAGAGACCCAGTACTTC. Drawing the rest from reference TRBV2 and TRBJ2-5, the complete variable domain is EPEVTQTPSHQVTQMGQEVILRCVPISNHLYFYWYRQILGQKVEFLVSFYNNEISEKSEIFDDQFSVERPDGSNFTLKIRSTKLEDSAMYFCASSVITQETQYFGPGTRLLVL.

The chain links TRBV5-1 to TRBJ2-7; 7 nucleotides agree with TRBD1. Germline trimming cut 3 bases from V and 6 bases from J; bases unmatched to any gene: 3. Per germline, CDR1 SGHRS and CDR2 YFSETQ. The CDR3 runs 12 residues. CDR3 sequence reads: CASSSDRAEQYF. In DNA, the CDR3 is TGCGCCAGCAGCTCCGACAGGGCCGAGCAGTACTTC.

The chain joins TRBV10-2 to TRBJ2-1; D not resolved. This CDR3 comprises 13 residues. The germline CDR1 and CDR2 sequences are WSHSY and SAAADI. Deletions cut 7 bases from V and 4 bases from J, with 11 bases between. The CDR3 DNA reads TGCGCCAGCACCCCGACTGATTACAATGAGCAGTTCTTC. Protein product: CASTPTDYNEQFF.

The V and J genes are TRBV18 and TRBJ1-1; TRBD1 aligns across 12 bases. Germline loops: CDR1 KGHSH, CDR2 LQKENI. This CDR3 has 15 residues. The ends lost 4 bases at V and 6 bases at J; junction bases unmatched: 6. CDR3 amino acids: CASSLGTGGVAEAFF. CDR3 nucleotides: TGTGCCAGCTCACTCGGGACAGGGGGCGTTGCTGAAGCTTTCTTT.

This clone is labeled medium-sized (0.01 to 0.1%). V is TRBV7-9 and J is TRBJ1-5; the D is unclear. Germline-derived CDR1 and CDR2 are SEHNR and FQNEAQ (reference sequence). The length of the CDR3 is 12 residues. With 3 bases removed from V and 6 bases from J, the gap between germline ends came to 6 bases. CDR3 sequence reads: CASSLDSQPQHF. The CDR3 nucleotides read TGTGCCAGCAGCTTGGACTCTCAGCCCCAGCATTTT.

This chain connects TRBV6-1 to TRBJ1-2, with D perhaps TRBD1 (5 bases). Germline CDR1 reads MNHNS; CDR2 reads SASEGT. The CDR3 runs 14 residues. V was clipped by 5 bases and J by 4 bases, with 14 bases between them. CDR3 sequence: CASSPQGGPYGYTF. In DNA, the CDR3 is TGTGCCAGCAGTCCTCAGGGAGGTCCCTATGGCTACACCTTC.

This sequence joins TRBV5-1 and TRBJ2-7, with TRBD2 as a possible D gene (6 bases). Trimming pared 0 bases from V and 5 bases from J, leaving 15 bases between. Germline lookup yields CDR1 SGHRS and CDR2 YFSETQ. This CDR3 is 15 amino acids long. DNA of the CDR3: TGCGCCAGCAGCTTGGGTTCCGGGAGTTTTGACGAGCAGTACTTC. It specifies CASSLGSGSFDEQYF.

This chain links TRBV4-1 with TRBJ1-2; no clear D. Trimming took 1 base from V and 6 from J, leaving 9 bases between them. Germline values: CDR1 MGHRA, CDR2 YSYEKL. The CDR3 contains 13 residues. DNA of the CDR3: TGCGCCAGCAGCCAAGTCGGCGTTCATGGCTACACCTTC. Translated, it gives CASSQVGVHGYTF.